The 22 T cell receptor beta chains given below trace back to one sample, sequenced in a study of breast tumors, draining lymph nodes, adjacent tissues. Breast cancer patients provided tissue from their axillary draining lymph nodes. TCRdb fed the multiplex PCR reads into MiXCR, producing one record per CDR3 protein. This repertoire shows some 230,000 distinct CDR3 sequences, under 40% found once; its top ten account for over 3.5%. The material sequenced was axillary lymph node tissue. These receptor sequences come from a female donor with breast cancer. Some clones in this sample may be carry-over from other donors' samples.

This clonotype was detected ten times or more. The chain links TRBV7-8 to TRBJ2-7, with D possibly TRBD1 on 6 matching bases. The ends were cut back, 1 base at V and 5 bases at J, with 12 bases in the middle. Germline values: CDR1 SGHVS, CDR2 FQNEAQ. The CDR3 is 14 residues long. CDR3 sequence (DNA): TGTGCCAGCAGCTTAGAAGGACAGAAACACGAGCAGTACTTC. Residues: CASSLEGQKHEQYF. The full variable domain, with the rest looked up from reference TRBV7-8 and TRBJ2-7, is GAGVSQSPRYKVAKRGQDVALRCDPISGHVSLFWYQQALGQGPEFLTYFQNEAQLDKSGLPSDRFFAERPEGSVSTLKIQRTQQEDSAVYLCASSLEGQKHEQYFGPGTRLTVT.

This clonotype was observed at least ten times. The chain joins TRBV5-1 to TRBJ2-3; 8 bases agree with TRBD1. The CDR3 consists of 16 residues. J was trimmed by 4 bases and V by 0 bases; bases with no gene match: 7. Per germline, CDR1 SGHRS and CDR2 YFSETQ. The CDR3 nucleotides read TGCGCCAGCAGCTTGGAAGGACGGACAGGGTCAGATACGCAGTATTTT. Protein: CASSLEGRTGSDTQYF.

In its sample, this clonotype was seen many times. The chain recombines TRBV28 with TRBJ1-2; D may be TRBD1 (5 bases). V dropped 3 bases and J dropped 4 bases, with 18 bases sitting between them. The CDR3 contains 16 residues. Germline values: CDR1 MDHEN, CDR2 SYDVKM. CDR3 in amino acids: CASSLTQGTTSYGYTF. The CDR3 bases are TGTGCCAGCAGTTTGACCCAGGGAACGACGAGCTATGGCTACACCTTC.

The chain carries TRBV20-1 and TRBJ1-4; the D is unclear. The V end was cut by 5 bases, the J end by 12 bases, with 13 bases between. This CDR3 has 11 residues. Germline CDR1 and CDR2: DFQATT and SNEGSKA (reference sequence). DNA of the CDR3: TGCAGTGCTTCTCCGGGTGGGGAACTGTTTTTT. It is translated as CSASPGGELFF.

This clonotype was detected many times. The chain couples TRBV3-1 to TRBJ1-2, with unresolved D. Looked up from germline, CDR1 is LGHDT and CDR2 is YNNKEL (reference sequence). V was shortened by 0 bases and J by 3 bases, with 8 bases between the two germline ends. This CDR3 is built from 14 residues. The CDR3 region is CASSQEGRYYGYTF. The CDR3 nucleotides are TGTGCCAGCAGCCAAGAGGGCAGGTACTATGGCTACACCTTC.

This clonotype was picked up a small number of times. The rearrangement joins TRBV29-1 to TRBJ2-7, with D maybe TRBD2 (5 bases). This CDR3 is built from 11 residues. V dropped 7 bases and J dropped 4 bases, with 11 bases sitting between them. The germline V gene encodes CDR1 SQVTM and CDR2 ANQGSEA. In DNA, the CDR3 is TGCAGCGACCGGTCGGGGTACGAGCAGTACTTC. Its translation: CSDRSGYEQYF.

This clonotype was counted at least ten times. The chain combines TRBV7-8 with TRBJ2-1; maybe TRBD2 (5 bases). This CDR3 has 13 residues. V lost 3 bases and J 10 bases, leaving 13 bases between the germline ends. The germline V gene has CDR1 SGHVS and CDR2 FQNEAQ. In nucleotides, the CDR3 is TGTGCCAGCAGCTTTGACCCACTAGGGGAGCAGTTCTTC. Translated, it gives CASSFDPLGEQFF. The variable domain in full, completed from reference TRBV7-8 and TRBJ2-1, reads GAGVSQSPRYKVAKRGQDVALRCDPISGHVSLFWYQQALGQGPEFLTYFQNEAQLDKSGLPSDRFFAERPEGSVSTLKIQRTQQEDSAVYLCASSFDPLGEQFFGPGTRLTVL.

This clonotype was counted many times. The chain uses TRBV2 and TRBJ2-1, with D possibly TRBD1 on 6 matching bases. Germline loops: CDR1 SNHLY, CDR2 FYNNEI. Trimming pared 7 bases from V and 1 base from J, leaving 11 bases between. The CDR3 loop spans 14 amino acids. CDR3 residues: CASMVTGSYNEQFF. In nucleotides, the CDR3 is TGTGCCAGCATGGTTACAGGGTCCTACAATGAGCAGTTCTTC.

This clonotype was picked up a small number of times. The chain couples TRBV25-1 to TRBJ1-1; D unresolved. Per germline, CDR1 MGHDK and CDR2 SYGVNS. The V gene lost 5 bases and the J gene lost 0 bases, with 10 bases spanning the gap. The CDR3 runs to 14 residues. The CDR3 protein is CASSRGNMNTEAFF. The CDR3 DNA follows: TGTGCCAGCAGTCGTGGGAACATGAACACTGAAGCTTTCTTT.

This clonotype was detected ten times or more. The chain recombines TRBV3-1 with TRBJ2-5, with D perhaps being TRBD1 or TRBD2 (5 bases each). Germline V gene sequence: CDR1 LGHDT, CDR2 YNNKEL (reference sequence). The CDR3 runs 10 residues. Trimming stripped 8 bases from V and 4 bases from J, with 5 bases between. The CDR3 loop reads CASGGETQYF. The CDR3 nucleotides are TGTGCCAGCGGGGGAGAGACCCAGTACTTC.

A few counts support this clonotype. This may be a read error: a much more frequent sequence differs by one nucleotide. V usage is TRBV5-1 and J usage is TRBJ2-7; the D gene is possibly TRBD1 (5 bases). CDR3 length: 13 residues. Per germline, CDR1 SGHRS and CDR2 YFSETQ. The CDR3 loop is CASSLGQTYDQYF. The CDR3 bases are TGCGCCAGCAGCTTGGGACAGACCTACGACCAGTACTTC.

V is TRBV20-1 and J is TRBJ2-3; TRBD2 agrees at 8 bases. V lost 3 bases to trimming and J lost 5 bases; unmatched junction nucleotides: 7. Germline V gives CDR1 DFQATT, CDR2 SNEGSKA (reference sequence). This CDR3 region has 14 residues. CDR3: CSASRGGRGDTQYF. The CDR3 region has the DNA TGCAGTGCTAGTCGGGGGGGCCGTGGAGATACGCAGTATTTT.

The sample holds many counts of this clonotype. CDR3 residues: CASSPTGRGLNSPLHF. The CDR3 DNA reads as TGTGCCAGCAGCCCCACGGGCAGGGGGCTAAATTCACCCCTCCACTTT. The chain has TRBV4-2 and TRBJ1-6, with 8 nucleotides matching TRBD1. Looked up from germline, CDR1 is LGHNA and CDR2 is YNFKEQ. This CDR3 comprises 16 residues. The trim removed 4 bases at V and 7 bases at J, leaving 9 bases unmatched.

V gene TRBV29-1 combines with J gene TRBJ2-1; 10 nucleotides align to TRBD2. Germline V lookup: CDR1 SQVTM, CDR2 ANQGSEA. The V and J ends lost 6 bases and 4 bases, in that order; junction bases with no gene match: 0. The CDR3 has 12 amino acids. The CDR3 protein is CSVTSGYNEQFF. The CDR3 coding sequence is TGCAGCGTGACTAGCGGGTACAATGAGCAGTTCTTC.

The chain's CDR3 is CASSLGGADGGPRSGANVLTF. CDR3 nucleotide sequence: TGTGCCAGCAGCTTGGGGGGCGCTGACGGGGGGCCGCGCTCTGGGGCCAACGTCCTGACTTTC. V gene TRBV7-6 combines with J gene TRBJ2-6; tentatively, D is TRBD2 (7 bases). The V gene's germline CDR1 is SGHVS and CDR2 FNYEAQ. V was cut by 3 bases and J by 0 bases, with 24 bases left in between. The CDR3 runs 21 residues.

There are a few counts of this clonotype. The chain carries TRBV7-6 and TRBJ1-1, with D possibly matching TRBD1 (5 bases). Trimming shortened V by 6 bases and J by 4 bases, and 21 bases separated the two germline ends. Germline V gives CDR1 SGHVS, CDR2 FNYEAQ. CDR3 length equals 16 residues. The CDR3 spells CASSLREGRQGTEAFF. The CDR3 DNA reads TGTGCCAGCAGTCTACGTGAGGGGCGTCAGGGCACTGAAGCTTTCTTT.

This clonotype appeared many times. The V gene is TRBV6-5, the J gene TRBJ1-5; D possibly corresponds to TRBD1 (6 bases). Trimming removed 6 bases from V and 4 bases from J, with 10 bases in between. The CDR3 is 13 amino acids. Germline V gene data show CDR1 as MNHEY and CDR2 as SVGAGI. The CDR3 spells CASSQGSNQPQHF. The CDR3 coding sequence is TGTGCCAGCAGCCAGGGGTCGAATCAGCCCCAGCATTTT.

This clonotype was counted many times. The genes are TRBV4-3 and TRBJ2-1; D unclear. This CDR3 region has 16 residues. The germline gives CDR1 LGHNA, CDR2 YSLEER. Trimming cost V 0 bases and J 0 bases, with 9 bases left between them. The CDR3 nucleotides read TGCGCCAGCAGCCAAGATGTTCGGAGCTCCTACAATGAGCAGTTCTTC. Its translation is CASSQDVRSSYNEQFF.

This clonotype came up many times. The gene calls are TRBV18 and TRBJ1-5; possible D gene TRBD1, 5 bases. Trimming took off 6 bases at V and 9 bases at J, with 15 bases between the two ends. CDR1 is KGHSH, CDR2 LQKENI, per germline. The CDR3 loop spans 13 amino acids. CDR3 in DNA: TGTGCCAGCTCGGACTCGGGGACGACGCCCCAGCATTTT. This encodes CASSDSGTTPQHF.

This clonotype was observed at least ten times. The rearrangement uses TRBV18 and TRBJ1-6; D is unclear. The germline V gene has CDR1 KGHSH and CDR2 LQKENI. This CDR3 has 13 amino acids. The germline V and J ends were trimmed by 2 bases and 7 bases, with 6 bases remaining between them. CDR3 amino acids: CASSPSGNSPLHF. The CDR3 nucleotides are TGTGCCAGCTCACCATCGGGGAATTCACCCCTCCACTTT.

This clonotype showed up many times. V is TRBV7-9 and J is TRBJ2-1; D may be TRBD1 (6 bases). V was pared by 5 bases and J by 6 bases, with 17 bases between. CDR3 size: 15 residues. Germline CDR1 and CDR2: SEHNR and FQNEAQ (reference sequence). Here the CDR3 reads CASSPYGVGANEQFF. CDR3 DNA sequence: TGTGCCAGCAGCCCCTATGGGGTGGGGGCCAATGAGCAGTTCTTC.

The chain uses TRBV7-2 and TRBJ2-3; D is undetermined. Germline V gene sequence: CDR1 SGHTA, CDR2 FQGNSA. CDR3 length equals 14 residues. With 3 bases removed from V and 2 bases from J, the gap between germline ends came to 9 bases. In DNA, the CDR3 is TGTGCCAGCAGCTTGTCACAGTCCACAGATACGCAGTATTTT. It translates to CASSLSQSTDTQYF.